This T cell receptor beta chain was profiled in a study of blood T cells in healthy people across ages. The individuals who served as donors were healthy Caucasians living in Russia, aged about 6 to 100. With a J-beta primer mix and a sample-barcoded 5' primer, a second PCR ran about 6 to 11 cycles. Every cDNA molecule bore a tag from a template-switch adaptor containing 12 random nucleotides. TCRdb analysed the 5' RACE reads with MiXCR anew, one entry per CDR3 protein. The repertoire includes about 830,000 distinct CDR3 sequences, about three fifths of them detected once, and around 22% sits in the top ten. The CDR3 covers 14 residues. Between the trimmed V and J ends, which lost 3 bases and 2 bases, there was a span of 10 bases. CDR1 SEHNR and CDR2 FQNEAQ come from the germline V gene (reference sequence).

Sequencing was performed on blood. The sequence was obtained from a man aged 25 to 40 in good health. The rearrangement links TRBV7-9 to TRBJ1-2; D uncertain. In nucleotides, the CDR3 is TGTGCCAGCAGCTTTGCCGGATCAAACTATGGCTACACCTTC. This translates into CASSFAGSNYGYTF.